This T cell receptor (beta chain) was captured by sequencing in a study of beta chain features in type 1 diabetes. Isolated RNA was reverse transcribed in full, so expressed TCRB transcripts were sequenced. Sequencing used immunoSEQ multiplex PCR; TCRdb keeps in-frame clones, though not all of them. The repertoire includes roughly 610,000 clones, roughly a sixth of them detected once, and 0.093% sits in the top ten. This clone occurred a few times. Germline CDR1 SQVTM, CDR2 ANQGSEA. J gave up 5 bases and V 4 bases, and 4 bases lay outside the gene matches. The CDR3 covers 12 residues. Cells sorted by CD45RO/CCR7/CD25/CD127/CD95/CD27 comprised CD4+ naive, central memory, regulatory and stem cell-like memory cells.

This sequence originates from a man between 18 and 35 years old in good health. The chain links TRBV29-1 to TRBJ1-1, with 7 bases lining up with TRBD1. Sequenced: naive CD4+ T cells from blood. The CDR3 DNA follows: TGCAGCGTTGTGAGGGGGCCAACTGAAGCTTTCTTT. Translation: CSVVRGPTEAFF.